This note documents a single T cell receptor beta chain sequence. The CDR3 runs to 17 residues. Germline CDR1 is LGHNA and CDR2 is YNFKEQ. J was trimmed by 4 bases and V by 1 base; bases with no gene match: 12. The data derive from a study of graft-versus-host responses after intestinal transplantation. Generated by immunoSEQ multiplex PCR, the TCRdb table keeps only in-frame clones and is missing some. The sample shows under 55,000 clones, over 75% of them seen only once. This receptor was obtained from a human patient who received an intestinal transplant, so some T cells may come from the graft donor. The chain is built from TRBV4-2 and TRBJ2-5; TRBD2 aligns across 7 bases. Sequences were derived from PBMCs, sampled 524 days after transplant. The CDR3 coding sequence is TGTGCCAGCAGCCAAGTGGGGAGCGGGACTGTTCTAGAGACCCAGTACTTC. As protein: CASSQVGSGTVLETQYF.